One sample yielded the 7 T cell receptor beta chains listed below, sequenced in a study of T cell repertoires in cytomegalovirus infection. TCRdb reprocessed the reads via MiXCR and lists one record per CDR3 protein. In the table there are approximately 110,000 distinct CDR3 sequences, around 30% of which are singletons. No cognate antigen is known for these TCRs. Sample: CD8+ T cells from cultured PBMCs, taken from culture after CMV antigen stimulation. The receptor source for this set is a human donor in good health (CMV status not recorded). Some clones in this sample may be carry-over from other donors' samples.

This clonotype was counted many times. The V gene is TRBV5-6, the J gene TRBJ2-3; D perhaps matches TRBD2 (6 bases). The V end lost 0 bases, the J end lost 2 bases, and 13 bases lay between the germline ends. CDR3 length: 16 residues. CDR1 and CDR2 (germline): SGHDT, YYEEEE. The CDR3 nucleotides read TGTGCCAGCAGCTTGGGCGTGACTAGTGCCACAGATACGCAGTATTTT. Its protein is CASSLGVTSATDTQYF.

This clonotype was seen only a few times. CDR3 residues: CASSLTTGQGMNTEAFF. CDR3 nucleotide sequence: TGTGCCAGCTCACTAACCACGGGACAGGGGATGAACACTGAAGCTTTCTTT. V and J are TRBV18 and TRBJ1-1, with 10 positions matching TRBD1. Germline CDR1 KGHSH, CDR2 LQKENI. CDR3 length: 17 residues. Trimming at V came to 4 bases and at J to 0 bases, leaving 8 bases not matched to a gene.

This clonotype was picked up a small number of times. V gene TRBV6-6 combines with J gene TRBJ2-7, with a tentative D call TRBD1 (6 bases). Germline loops: CDR1 MNHNY, CDR2 SVGAGI (reference sequence). The V end lost 8 bases, the J end lost 7 bases, and 18 bases lay between the germline ends. The CDR3 is 13 amino acids. CDR3 in DNA: TGTGCCAGCGATAACAGGGTGAATCATGAGCAGTACTTC. This codes for CASDNRVNHEQYF.

The table lists this clonotype with a few counts. The chain joins TRBV20-1 to TRBJ2-5; tentatively, D is TRBD1 (6 bases). Trimming removed 6 bases from V and 2 bases from J, with 13 bases in between. The CDR3 is 13 residues long. The germline gives CDR1 DFQATT, CDR2 SNEGSKA (reference sequence). This chain's CDR3 is CSAYARGQETQYF. The CDR3 nucleotides read TGCAGTGCCTATGCCAGGGGTCAAGAGACCCAGTACTTC.

The rearrangement uses TRBV11-2 and TRBJ2-1; the D is unclear. Germline V gene data show CDR1 as SGHAT and CDR2 as FQNNGV. CDR3 length: 12 residues. V was cut by 1 base and J by 7 bases, with 5 bases left in between. CDR3 in amino acids: CASSLGFNEQFF. The CDR3 bases are TGTGCCAGCAGCTTAGGCTTTAATGAGCAGTTCTTC.

The chain carries TRBV6-2 or TRBV6-3 and TRBJ2-5, with D perhaps matching TRBD1 or TRBD2 (5 bases each). Trimming shortened V by 6 bases and J by 5 bases, and 19 bases separated the two germline ends. CDR3 size: 15 residues. Germline V gene lookup returns CDR1 MNHEY and CDR2 SVGEGT. CDR3 coding DNA: TGTGCCAGCAGCCTCCGGGACCACCAACGGGAGACCCAGTACTTC. Its protein is CASSLRDHQRETQYF.

This sequence joins TRBV5-4 and TRBJ2-7; D is perhaps TRBD1 or TRBD2 (5 bases each). The CDR3 has 13 residues. With 4 bases removed from V and 5 bases from J, the gap between germline ends came to 13 bases. The V gene's germline CDR1 is SGHNT and CDR2 YYREEE (reference sequence). CDR3 amino acids: CASSLVPGHEQYF. The DNA of the CDR3 is TGTGCCAGCAGCCTCGTACCGGGACACGAGCAGTACTTC.